The entry that follows covers one T cell receptor beta chain sequence. Its antigen remains unknown. V lost 6 bases, J lost 4 bases, and 19 bases lay in between. Per germline, CDR1 SGHNT and CDR2 YYREEE (reference sequence). This CDR3 spans 15 amino acids. TCRdb re-derived calls from the PCR reads in MiXCR, one entry per CDR3 protein. The sample includes approximately 30,000 distinct CDR3 sequences, under 60% of them seen just once. The data stem from a study of vaccination and CD4 T cells after COVID-19. Background on the study: Convalescents were six males and four females, two of them Hispanic.

Time point here: late sampling 161 to 241 days after vaccination in a few convalescent patients. Study conclusions and caveats: Although the median of SARS-CoV-2-reactive clonotypes rose from about 20 to 38, the change was not significant.

Specimen: CD4+ T cells from blood, collected about 7 months after SARS-CoV-2 vaccination. This chain joins TRBV5-4 and TRBJ1-2; D is possibly TRBD1 (5 bases). The origin of this receptor is a human donor who had recovered from COVID-19. The CDR3 nucleotides are TGTGCCAGCACATTTCCCAACCAGGGAATCTATGGCTACACCTTC. Residues: CASTFPNQGIYGYTF.